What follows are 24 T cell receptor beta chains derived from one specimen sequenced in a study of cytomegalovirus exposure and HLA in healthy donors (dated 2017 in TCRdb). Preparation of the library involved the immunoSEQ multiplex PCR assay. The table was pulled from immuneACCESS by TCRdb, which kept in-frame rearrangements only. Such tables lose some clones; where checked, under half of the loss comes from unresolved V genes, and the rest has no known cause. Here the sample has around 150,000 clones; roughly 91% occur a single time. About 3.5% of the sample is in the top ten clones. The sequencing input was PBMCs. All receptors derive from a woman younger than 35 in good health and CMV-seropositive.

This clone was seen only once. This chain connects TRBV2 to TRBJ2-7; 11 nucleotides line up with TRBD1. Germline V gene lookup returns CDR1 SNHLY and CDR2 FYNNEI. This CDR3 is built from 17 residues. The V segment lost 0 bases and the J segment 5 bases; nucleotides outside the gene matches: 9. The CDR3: CASSEAPPDRGRNEQYF. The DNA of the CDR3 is TGTGCCAGCAGTGAAGCGCCCCCGGACAGGGGGCGCAACGAGCAGTACTTC.

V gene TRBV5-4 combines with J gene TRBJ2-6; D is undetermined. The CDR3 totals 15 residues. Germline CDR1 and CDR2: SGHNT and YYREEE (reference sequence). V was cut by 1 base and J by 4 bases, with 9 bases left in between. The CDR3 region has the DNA TGTGCCAGCAGCTTGATTGAGCCCGGGGCCAACGTCCTGACTTTC. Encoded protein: CASSLIEPGANVLTF.

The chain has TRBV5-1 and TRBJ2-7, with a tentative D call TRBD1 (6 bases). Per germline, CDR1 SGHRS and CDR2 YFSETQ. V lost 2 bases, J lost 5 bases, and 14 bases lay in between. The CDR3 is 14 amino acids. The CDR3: CASSFQQGRHEQYF. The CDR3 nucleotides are TGCGCCAGCAGCTTTCAACAGGGTCGCCACGAGCAGTACTTC.

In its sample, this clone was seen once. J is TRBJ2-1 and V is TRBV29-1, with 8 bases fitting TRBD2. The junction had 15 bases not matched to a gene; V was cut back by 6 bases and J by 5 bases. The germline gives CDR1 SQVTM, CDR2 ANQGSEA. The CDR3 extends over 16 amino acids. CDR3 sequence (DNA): TGCAGCGTCATCCCGGGGGTAGCGGGACCTAACAATGAGCAGTTCTTC. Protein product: CSVIPGVAGPNNEQFF.

CDR3: CASSFSGQGYEQYF. The DNA of the CDR3 is TGTGCCAGCAGCTTCTCGGGACAGGGTTACGAGCAGTACTTC. The rearrangement uses TRBV7-9 and TRBJ2-7, with 9 bases aligning to TRBD1. Per germline, CDR1 SEHNR and CDR2 FQNEAQ (reference sequence). J gave up 4 bases and V 3 bases, and 4 bases lay outside the gene matches. The CDR3 is made up of 14 amino acids. The whole variable domain, filled in from reference TRBV7-9 and TRBJ2-7, reads DTGVSQNPRHKITKRGQNVTFRCDPISEHNRLYWYRQTLGQGPEFLTYFQNEAQLEKSRLLSDRFSAERPKGSFSTLEIQRTEQGDSAMYLCASSFSGQGYEQYFGPGTRLTVT.

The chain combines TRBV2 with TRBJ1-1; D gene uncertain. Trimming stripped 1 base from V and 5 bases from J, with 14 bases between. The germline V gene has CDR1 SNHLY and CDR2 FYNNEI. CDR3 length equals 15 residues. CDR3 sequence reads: CASSEEGEGWTEAFF. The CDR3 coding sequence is TGTGCCAGCAGTGAAGAGGGTGAGGGATGGACTGAAGCTTTCTTT.

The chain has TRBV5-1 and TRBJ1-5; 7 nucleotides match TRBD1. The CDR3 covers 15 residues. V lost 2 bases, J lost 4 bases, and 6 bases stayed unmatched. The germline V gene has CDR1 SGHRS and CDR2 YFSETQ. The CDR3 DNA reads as TGCGCCAGCAGCTTCTCCGGGACAGCGAATCAGCCCCAGCATTTT. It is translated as CASSFSGTANQPQHF.

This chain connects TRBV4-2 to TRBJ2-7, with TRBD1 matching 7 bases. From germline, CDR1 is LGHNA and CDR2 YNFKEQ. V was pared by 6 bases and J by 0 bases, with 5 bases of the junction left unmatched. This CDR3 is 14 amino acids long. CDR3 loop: CASSPGTASYEQYF. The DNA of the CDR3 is TGTGCCAGCAGTCCCGGGACAGCCTCCTACGAGCAGTACTTC.

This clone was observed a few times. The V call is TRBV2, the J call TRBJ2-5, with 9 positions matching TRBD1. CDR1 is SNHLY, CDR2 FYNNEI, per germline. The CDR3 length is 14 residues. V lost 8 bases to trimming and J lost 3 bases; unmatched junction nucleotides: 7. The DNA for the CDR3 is TGTGCCAGCCGTTCCCGGACAGGGGAAGAGACCCAGTACTTC. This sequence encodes CASRSRTGEETQYF.

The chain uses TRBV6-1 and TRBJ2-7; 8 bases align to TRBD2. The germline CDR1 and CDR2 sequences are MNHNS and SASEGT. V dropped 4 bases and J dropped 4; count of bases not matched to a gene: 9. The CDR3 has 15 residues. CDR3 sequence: CASSVAGTRVYEQYF. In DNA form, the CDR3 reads TGTGCCAGCAGTGTGGCCGGGACTAGGGTTTACGAGCAGTACTTC.

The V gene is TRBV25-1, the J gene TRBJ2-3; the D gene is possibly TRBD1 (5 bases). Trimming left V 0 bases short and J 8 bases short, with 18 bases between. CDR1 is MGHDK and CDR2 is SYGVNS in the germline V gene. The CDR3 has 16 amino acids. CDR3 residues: CASSEYGRGTDGTQYF. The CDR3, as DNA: TGTGCCAGCAGTGAATACGGTAGGGGCACAGATGGTACGCAGTATTTT.

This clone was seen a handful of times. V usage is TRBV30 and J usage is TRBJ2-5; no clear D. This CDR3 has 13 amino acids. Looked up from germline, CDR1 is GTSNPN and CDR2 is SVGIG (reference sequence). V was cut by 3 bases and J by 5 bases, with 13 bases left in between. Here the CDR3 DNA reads TGTGCCTGGAGGGGTCGAGGTAGGGAGACCCAGTACTTC. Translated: CAWRGRGRETQYF.

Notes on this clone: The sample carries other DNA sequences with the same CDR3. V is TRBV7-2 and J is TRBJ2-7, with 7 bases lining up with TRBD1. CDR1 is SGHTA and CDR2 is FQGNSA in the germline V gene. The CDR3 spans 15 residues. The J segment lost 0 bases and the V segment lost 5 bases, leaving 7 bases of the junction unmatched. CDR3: CASSPQGTASYEQYF. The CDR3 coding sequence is TGTGCCAGCAGCCCACAGGGGACAGCCTCCTACGAGCAGTACTTC.

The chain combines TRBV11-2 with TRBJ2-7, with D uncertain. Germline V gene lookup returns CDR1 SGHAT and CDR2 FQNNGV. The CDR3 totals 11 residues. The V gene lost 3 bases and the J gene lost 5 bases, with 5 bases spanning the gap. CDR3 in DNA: TGTGCCAGCAGCTTTGAGGACGAGCAGTACTTC. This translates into CASSFEDEQYF.

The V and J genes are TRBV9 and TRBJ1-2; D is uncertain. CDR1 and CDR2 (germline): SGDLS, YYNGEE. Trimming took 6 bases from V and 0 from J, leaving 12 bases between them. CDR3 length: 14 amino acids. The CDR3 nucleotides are TGTGCCAGCACCGGGGTAACCACTAACTATGGCTACACCTTC. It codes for CASTGVTTNYGYTF.

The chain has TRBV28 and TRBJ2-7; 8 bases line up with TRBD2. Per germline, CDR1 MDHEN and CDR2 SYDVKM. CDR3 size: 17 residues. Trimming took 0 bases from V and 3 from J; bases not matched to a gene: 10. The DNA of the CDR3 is TGTGCCAGCAGTTTATGGAATCCCGGGACTAGTCTCTACGAGCAGTACTTC. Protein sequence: CASSLWNPGTSLYEQYF.

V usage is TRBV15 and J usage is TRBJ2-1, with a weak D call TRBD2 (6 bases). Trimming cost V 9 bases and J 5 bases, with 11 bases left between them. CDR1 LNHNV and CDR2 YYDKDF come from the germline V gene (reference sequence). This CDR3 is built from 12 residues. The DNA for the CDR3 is TGTGCCACGGGGGGAGGAAACAATGAGCAGTTCTTC. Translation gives CATGGGNNEQFF.

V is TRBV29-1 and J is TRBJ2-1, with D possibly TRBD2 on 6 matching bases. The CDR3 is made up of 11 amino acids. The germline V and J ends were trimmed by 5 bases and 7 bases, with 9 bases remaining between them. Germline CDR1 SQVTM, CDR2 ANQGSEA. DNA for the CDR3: TGCAGCGTTCGCCGGGGGAATGAGCAGTTCTTC. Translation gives CSVRRGNEQFF.

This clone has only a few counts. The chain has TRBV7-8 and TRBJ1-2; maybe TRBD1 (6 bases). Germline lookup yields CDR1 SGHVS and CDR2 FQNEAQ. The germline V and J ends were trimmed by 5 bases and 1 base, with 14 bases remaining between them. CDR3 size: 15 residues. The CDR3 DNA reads TGTGCCAGCAGCCCCGACGGGACACTTAACTATGGCTACACCTTC. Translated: CASSPDGTLNYGYTF.

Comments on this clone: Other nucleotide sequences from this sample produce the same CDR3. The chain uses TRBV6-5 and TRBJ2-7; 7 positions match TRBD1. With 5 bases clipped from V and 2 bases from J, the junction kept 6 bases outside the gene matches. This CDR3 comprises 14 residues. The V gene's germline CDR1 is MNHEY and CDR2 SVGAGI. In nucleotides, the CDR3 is TGTGCCAGCAGTCCCTGGGACAGAACCTACGAGCAGTACTTC. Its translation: CASSPWDRTYEQYF.

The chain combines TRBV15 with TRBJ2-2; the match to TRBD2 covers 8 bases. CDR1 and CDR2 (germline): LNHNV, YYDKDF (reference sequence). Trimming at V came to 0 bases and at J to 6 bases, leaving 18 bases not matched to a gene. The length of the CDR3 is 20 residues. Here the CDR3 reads CATSRDIPPVAGIDPGELFF. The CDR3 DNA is TGTGCCACCAGCAGAGATATCCCCCCAGTAGCGGGAATCGATCCCGGGGAGCTGTTTTTT. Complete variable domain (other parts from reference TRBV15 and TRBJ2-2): DAMVIQNPRYQVTQFGKPVTLSCSQTLNHNVMYWYQQKSSQAPKLLFHYYDKDFNNEADTPDNFQSRRPNTSFCFLDIRSPGLGDTAMYLCATSRDIPPVAGIDPGELFFGEGSRLTVL.

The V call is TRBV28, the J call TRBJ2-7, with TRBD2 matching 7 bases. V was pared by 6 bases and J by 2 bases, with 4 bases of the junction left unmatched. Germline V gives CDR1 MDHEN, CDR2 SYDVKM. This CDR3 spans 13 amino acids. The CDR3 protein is CASRGGSPYEQYF. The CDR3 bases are TGTGCCAGCAGGGGCGGGAGCCCCTACGAGCAGTACTTC. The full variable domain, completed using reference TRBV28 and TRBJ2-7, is DVKVTQSSRYLVKRTGEKVFLECVQDMDHENMFWYRQDPGLGLRLIYFSYDVKMKEKGDIPEGYSVSREKKERFSLILESASTNQTSMYLCASRGGSPYEQYFGPGTRLTVT.

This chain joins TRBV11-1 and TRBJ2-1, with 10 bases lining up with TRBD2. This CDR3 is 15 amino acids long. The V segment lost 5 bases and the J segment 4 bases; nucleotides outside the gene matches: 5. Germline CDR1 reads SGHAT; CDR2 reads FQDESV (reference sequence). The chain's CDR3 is CASSPSGRGYNEQFF. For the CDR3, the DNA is TGTGCCAGCAGCCCTAGCGGGAGAGGGTACAATGAGCAGTTCTTC.

The CDR3 here is CSVELAGGTYEQYF. Written as DNA, the CDR3 is TGCAGCGTTGAACTAGCGGGGGGTACCTACGAGCAGTACTTC. This chain links TRBV29-1 with TRBJ2-7, with 11 bases matching TRBD2. Trimming cost V 2 bases and J 2 bases; bases outside gene matches: 2. This CDR3 is 14 amino acids long. Germline V gene lookup returns CDR1 SQVTM and CDR2 ANQGSEA.